The source of this T cell receptor beta chain is a study of cytomegalovirus exposure and HLA in healthy donors. For the study at large: From 150 million to 200 million T cells, an earlier analysis saw 120 million or so unique TCR beta sequences. General study results and limits: Several of the most significant clusters were apparently associated with common viral pathogens in a later analysis. Reportedly, a later analysis found an Asian-associated ancestry cluster had fewer N-insertions than the roughly 700-donor mean. There were a few CMV-associated chains whose specificity for CMV antigens was confirmed in vitro.

A multiplex PCR was run with 60 Vbeta primers and 13 Jbeta primers. Produced via immunoSEQ multiplex PCR; TCRdb's table is partial and in-frame only. The top ten clones hold about 1.1% of a sample with fewer than 100,000 clones, over 70% of them seen once. The CDR3 is 19 amino acids. V lost 3 bases, J lost 0 bases, and 18 bases lay in between. Germline V gene data show CDR1 as MDHEN and CDR2 as SYDVKM. This clone has just a few counts. Its antigen is unknown. The genes are TRBV28 and TRBJ2-6, with unresolved D. The sequence came from a male donor in good health and CMV-seronegative. Sequencing was carried out using PBMCs. The CDR3 DNA reads as TGTGCCAGCAGTTTTTGGTATTTAACAGATACCTCTGGGGCCAACGTCCTGACTTTC. Translating gives CASSFWYLTDTSGANVLTF.